This is a list of T cell receptor beta chains from one sample in a study of blood T cells in healthy people across ages. TCRdb fed the 5' RACE reads into MiXCR, producing one record per CDR3 protein. The repertoire holds around 990,000 distinct CDR3 sequences, with about 25% as singletons. This sample was also put to use in a study of T cells of mothers and their children.

The specimen was blood. The receptors were sampled from a girl aged 2 to 9 in good health. CDR3s include the opening cysteine and the closing phenylalanine or tryptophan. D genes are given only for firm matches. Clone size, where shown, is once, few, many, or a class for clones that have expanded.

D gene: -
J gene: TRBJ1-1
clone size: few
CDR3 length: 17
V gene: TRBV7-2
CDR3 DNA: TGTGCCAGCAGCTTGGAGAGATTTCTTTATATGAACACTGAAGCTTTCTTT
CDR3 protein: CASSLERFLYMNTEAFF

D gene: -
J gene: TRBJ1-1
clone size: -
CDR3 length: 12
V gene: TRBV29-1
CDR3 DNA: TGCAGCGTTGAAGATCAGAACACTGAAGCTTTCTTT
CDR3 protein: CSVEDQNTEAFF

D gene: -
J gene: TRBJ2-1
clone size: -
CDR3 length: 14
V gene: TRBV12-3/TRBV12-4
CDR3 DNA: TGTGCCAGCAGTCTAGGGGTGGGGTACAATGAGCAGTTCTTC
CDR3 protein: CASSLGVGYNEQFF

D gene: -
J gene: TRBJ2-7
clone size: -
CDR3 length: 17
V gene: TRBV15
CDR3 DNA: TGTGCCACCAGCAGGGTGACAGGAGGATTGAGCTCCTACGAGCAGTACTTC
CDR3 protein: CATSRVTGGLSSYEQYF

D gene: -
J gene: TRBJ2-1
clone size: few
CDR3 length: 17
V gene: TRBV7-3
CDR3 DNA: TGTGCCAGCAGCTTATTAGGCAGCCTAAGCTCCTACAATGAGCAGTTCTTC
CDR3 protein: CASSLLGSLSSYNEQFF

D gene: TRBD2
J gene: TRBJ2-1
clone size: -
CDR3 length: 15
V gene: TRBV7-2
CDR3 DNA: TGTGCCAGCAGCCCAAGCTGGACTAGCGGCAATGAGCAGTTCTTC
CDR3 protein: CASSPSWTSGNEQFF

D gene: -
J gene: TRBJ2-6
clone size: few
CDR3 length: 16
V gene: TRBV10-3
CDR3 DNA: TGTGCCATCAGTGGGGCGGGGAGCTCTGGGGCCAACGTCCTGACTTTC
CDR3 protein: CAISGAGSSGANVLTF

D gene: TRBD2
J gene: TRBJ2-1
clone size: -
CDR3 length: 15
V gene: TRBV5-1
CDR3 DNA: TGCGCCAGCAGCTTGAAGGGACTAGCTTACAATGAGCAGTTCTTC
CDR3 protein: CASSLKGLAYNEQFF

D gene: -
J gene: TRBJ2-2
clone size: -
CDR3 length: 11
V gene: TRBV7-2
CDR3 DNA: TGTGCCAGCAGTACACTCGGGGAGCTGTTTTTT
CDR3 protein: CASSTLGELFF

D gene: -
J gene: TRBJ2-1
clone size: few
CDR3 length: 16
V gene: TRBV12-3/TRBV12-4
CDR3 DNA: TGTGCCAGCAGTCCCTCAGTTAGCGGTTTCTACAATGAGCAGTTCTTC
CDR3 protein: CASSPSVSGFYNEQFF

D gene: TRBD1
J gene: TRBJ2-6
clone size: -
CDR3 length: 17
V gene: TRBV5-1
CDR3 DNA: TGCGCCAGCTGCACCGGGACAGGGACCTCTGGGGCCAACGTCCTGACTTTC
CDR3 protein: CASCTGTGTSGANVLTF

D gene: TRBD1
J gene: TRBJ1-2
clone size: few
CDR3 length: 15
V gene: TRBV20-1
CDR3 DNA: TGCAGTGCTAGGGACAGGGGAAAGAGTGGCTATGGCTACACCTTC
CDR3 protein: CSARDRGKSGYGYTF

D gene: TRBD2
J gene: TRBJ2-3
clone size: -
CDR3 length: 12
V gene: TRBV20-1
CDR3 DNA: TGCAGTCTTAGCGGGAGCACAGATACGCAGTATTTT
CDR3 protein: CSLSGSTDTQYF

D gene: -
J gene: TRBJ2-5
clone size: -
CDR3 length: 14
V gene: TRBV28
CDR3 DNA: TGTGCCAGCTCCCCCCCAGGTGGATGGGAGACCCAGTACTTC
CDR3 protein: CASSPPGGWETQYF

D gene: -
J gene: TRBJ2-1
clone size: -
CDR3 length: 12
V gene: TRBV11-2
CDR3 DNA: TGTGCCAGCAGCTTGGGGTATACTGAGCAGTTCTTC
CDR3 protein: CASSLGYTEQFF

D gene: -
J gene: TRBJ2-1
clone size: -
CDR3 length: 16
V gene: TRBV15
CDR3 DNA: TGTGCCACCAGCAGGGGAAAGGACCCCAGTGTCGATGAGCAGTTCTTC
CDR3 protein: CATSRGKDPSVDEQFF

D gene: -
J gene: TRBJ2-6
clone size: -
CDR3 length: 17
V gene: TRBV5-1
CDR3 DNA: TGCGCCAGCAGCCTCAGACGGGACGCTCTGGGAGCCAACGTCCTGACTTTC
CDR3 protein: CASSLRRDALGANVLTF

D gene: TRBD2
J gene: TRBJ2-3
clone size: few
CDR3 length: 16
V gene: TRBV9
CDR3 DNA: TGTGCCAGCAGCGCCCTAGCGGGGGCTAGCACAGATACGCAGTATTTT
CDR3 protein: CASSALAGASTDTQYF

D gene: TRBD2
J gene: TRBJ2-7
clone size: few
CDR3 length: 17
V gene: TRBV6-2/TRBV6-3
CDR3 DNA: TGTGCCAGCAGTTACTCGAGACGGGACGGGAGGACATACGAGCAGTACTTC
CDR3 protein: CASSYSRRDGRTYEQYF

D gene: TRBD1
J gene: TRBJ1-6
clone size: -
CDR3 length: 15
V gene: TRBV25-1
CDR3 DNA: TGTGCCAGCACCCTCAGGGGGGTAGGGAAGTCACCCCTCCACTTT
CDR3 protein: CASTLRGVGKSPLHF

D gene: -
J gene: TRBJ1-2
clone size: many
CDR3 length: 12
V gene: TRBV21-1
CDR3 DNA: TGTGCCAGCAGCCCCCGGACATATGGCTACACCTTC
CDR3 protein: CASSPRTYGYTF

D gene: -
J gene: TRBJ1-6
clone size: -
CDR3 length: 18
V gene: TRBV10-3
CDR3 DNA: TGTGCCATCAGTAAGGAAGGTTTGCAGGGCTCCTATAATTCACCCCTCCACTTT
CDR3 protein: CAISKEGLQGSYNSPLHF

D gene: TRBD1
J gene: TRBJ1-4
clone size: -
CDR3 length: 13
V gene: TRBV20-1
CDR3 DNA: TGCAGTGCTTGGAGGGACAGAAATGAAAAACTGTTTTTT
CDR3 protein: CSAWRDRNEKLFF

D gene: -
J gene: TRBJ1-4
clone size: few
CDR3 length: 16
V gene: TRBV7-9
CDR3 DNA: TGTGCCAGCAGCTCTACCGACAGCGCAACTAATGAAAAACTGTTTTTT
CDR3 protein: CASSSTDSATNEKLFF

D gene: -
J gene: TRBJ2-1
clone size: few
CDR3 length: 14
V gene: TRBV6-1
CDR3 DNA: TGTGCCAGCAGCGACGGACTTTGGGGCAGAGAGCAGTTCTTC
CDR3 protein: CASSDGLWGREQFF

D gene: TRBD2
J gene: TRBJ2-3
clone size: few
CDR3 length: 19
V gene: TRBV5-1
CDR3 DNA: TGCGCCAGCAGCTCACCCATCCAGATAGCGGGGGGGCTTATAAATACGCAGTATTTT
CDR3 protein: CASSSPIQIAGGLINTQYF

D gene: -
J gene: TRBJ2-3
clone size: few
CDR3 length: 15
V gene: TRBV20-1
CDR3 DNA: TGCAGTGCTAGAGATACGGATCACGCTGGGGATACGCAGTATTTT
CDR3 protein: CSARDTDHAGDTQYF

D gene: -
J gene: TRBJ1-1
clone size: few
CDR3 length: 15
V gene: TRBV4-1
CDR3 DNA: TGCGCCAGCAGCCAAGTGACGGGCATGAACACTGAAGCTTTCTTT
CDR3 protein: CASSQVTGMNTEAFF

D gene: -
J gene: TRBJ2-1
clone size: many
CDR3 length: 11
V gene: TRBV29-1
CDR3 DNA: TGCAGCGTTGCCAGGGGAAATGAGCAGTTCTTC
CDR3 protein: CSVARGNEQFF

D gene: -
J gene: TRBJ2-5
clone size: many
CDR3 length: 14
V gene: TRBV7-9
CDR3 DNA: TGTGCCAGCAGCCCCGAGATAGGGGGGGAGACCCAGTACTTC
CDR3 protein: CASSPEIGGETQYF

D gene: TRBD1
J gene: TRBJ2-1
clone size: -
CDR3 length: 16
V gene: TRBV28
CDR3 DNA: TGTGCCAGCAGTTTCCACGACAGGGGGGGATACAATGAGCAGTTCTTC
CDR3 protein: CASSFHDRGGYNEQFF

D gene: -
J gene: TRBJ1-5
clone size: -
CDR3 length: 13
V gene: TRBV28
CDR3 DNA: TGTGCCAGCAGTGCACAGGGATCTCAGCCCCAGCATTTT
CDR3 protein: CASSAQGSQPQHF

D gene: TRBD1
J gene: TRBJ2-7
clone size: few
CDR3 length: 13
V gene: TRBV6-6
CDR3 DNA: TGTGCCAGCAGAACGGGACAGGCCTACGAGCAGTACTTC
CDR3 protein: CASRTGQAYEQYF

D gene: -
J gene: TRBJ2-5
clone size: -
CDR3 length: 16
V gene: TRBV24-1
CDR3 DNA: TGTGCCACCAGTGATTTCTTTGCGACAGGCCAAGAGACCCAGTACTTC
CDR3 protein: CATSDFFATGQETQYF

D gene: -
J gene: TRBJ1-1
clone size: -
CDR3 length: 12
V gene: TRBV28
CDR3 DNA: TGTGCCAGCTTCTCAGGGAAACCCGAAGCTTTCTTT
CDR3 protein: CASFSGKPEAFF

D gene: -
J gene: TRBJ2-3
clone size: -
CDR3 length: 17
V gene: TRBV5-5
CDR3 DNA: TGTGCCAGCAGCTTGTGGGGGAGAATGTCGAGCACAGATACGCAGTATTTT
CDR3 protein: CASSLWGRMSSTDTQYF

D gene: -
J gene: TRBJ1-4
clone size: -
CDR3 length: 15
V gene: TRBV5-1
CDR3 DNA: TGCGCCAGCAGCTGGGCAGGGCCCCCAACCGAAAAACTGTTTTTT
CDR3 protein: CASSWAGPPTEKLFF

D gene: -
J gene: TRBJ2-7
clone size: few
CDR3 length: 17
V gene: TRBV5-7
CDR3 DNA: TGTGCCAGCAGCTTCAATCCTCTCAGGGGTTCGCGACAAGAGCAGTACTTC
CDR3 protein: CASSFNPLRGSRQEQYF

D gene: -
J gene: TRBJ2-1
clone size: few
CDR3 length: 13
V gene: TRBV7-9
CDR3 DNA: TGTGCCAGCAGCTCGCGACAGTCCGATGAGCAGTTCTTC
CDR3 protein: CASSSRQSDEQFF

D gene: TRBD2
J gene: TRBJ2-1
clone size: many
CDR3 length: 13
V gene: TRBV29-1
CDR3 DNA: TGCAGCGTTCGGACTAGCGGGAGCAATGAGCAGTTCTTC
CDR3 protein: CSVRTSGSNEQFF

D gene: -
J gene: TRBJ1-5
clone size: few
CDR3 length: 15
V gene: TRBV6-2/TRBV6-3
CDR3 DNA: TGTGCCAGCAGTTACGGCGGGATTAGGAATCAGCCCCAGCATTTT
CDR3 protein: CASSYGGIRNQPQHF

D gene: -
J gene: TRBJ2-4
clone size: -
CDR3 length: 14
V gene: TRBV20-1
CDR3 DNA: TGCAGTGCTAGCTCCGGTGGGGCCAAAAACATTCAGTACTTC
CDR3 protein: CSASSGGAKNIQYF

D gene: -
J gene: TRBJ2-7
clone size: few
CDR3 length: 14
V gene: TRBV28
CDR3 DNA: TGTGCCAGCAGTTTGGTGACATTCCCCTACGAGCAGTACTTC
CDR3 protein: CASSLVTFPYEQYF

D gene: -
J gene: TRBJ2-7
clone size: few
CDR3 length: 13
V gene: TRBV29-1
CDR3 DNA: TGCAGTGCTCCCGGCTGGGGATCCTACGAGCAGTACTTC
CDR3 protein: CSAPGWGSYEQYF

D gene: TRBD1
J gene: TRBJ1-2
clone size: -
CDR3 length: 17
V gene: TRBV12-3/TRBV12-4
CDR3 DNA: TGTGCCAGCAGTTTCCGGTGGACAGGCCCCGCTAACTATGGCTACACCTTC
CDR3 protein: CASSFRWTGPANYGYTF

D gene: -
J gene: TRBJ2-3
clone size: -
CDR3 length: 14
V gene: TRBV5-1
CDR3 DNA: TGCGCCAGCAGCACCAGGGACTTCACAGATACGCAGTATTTT
CDR3 protein: CASSTRDFTDTQYF

D gene: TRBD1
J gene: TRBJ2-2
clone size: -
CDR3 length: 15
V gene: TRBV12-3/TRBV12-4
CDR3 DNA: TGTGCCAGCAGTGATGACAGGGTCAGCACCGGGGAGCTGTTTTTT
CDR3 protein: CASSDDRVSTGELFF

D gene: -
J gene: TRBJ2-3
clone size: -
CDR3 length: 13
V gene: TRBV29-1
CDR3 DNA: TGCAGCGTTGGATCTAGAGGCACAGATACGCAGTATTTT
CDR3 protein: CSVGSRGTDTQYF

D gene: -
J gene: TRBJ1-2
clone size: few
CDR3 length: 13
V gene: TRBV5-1
CDR3 DNA: TGCGCCAGCAGCTTGCAAGCTAACTATGGCTACATCTTC
CDR3 protein: CASSLQANYGYIF

D gene: TRBD1
J gene: TRBJ1-1
clone size: few
CDR3 length: 17
V gene: TRBV20-1
CDR3 DNA: TGCAGTGCAGACGGCCGGGACAGTAACCCCATGAACACTGAAGCTTTCTTT
CDR3 protein: CSADGRDSNPMNTEAFF

D gene: -
J gene: TRBJ2-4
clone size: -
CDR3 length: 13
V gene: TRBV6-1
CDR3 DNA: TGTGCCAGCAAAGGGGACGGGAAAAACATTCAGTACTTC
CDR3 protein: CASKGDGKNIQYF